The rows below give T cell receptor beta chains drawn from one sample of a study of CD8 T cells in ankylosing spondylitis. Each CDR3 protein is one row after TCRdb ran MiXCR on the 5' RACE reads. The data contain hundreds of thousands of distinct CDR3 sequences, about 10% of them singletons. The source material was blood, either unsorted or a sorted T cell fraction (not recorded which). The origin of the receptors is a male donor with ankylosing spondylitis. Each CDR3 is given with its conserved first and last residue. Fields, in order: D gene, J gene, V gene, clone size, CDR3 DNA, CDR3 protein. A D gene is named only where the DNA matches it firmly. Clone size is given for some rows only: seen once, a few or many times, or a class if the clone is expanded.

d_call: TRBD1; j_call: TRBJ1-1; v_call: TRBV3-1; clone_size: .; cdr3_nt: TGTGCCAGCAGCCAAACAGGGGGTTCTGTCACTGAAGCTTTCTTT; cdr3_aa: CASSQTGGSVTEAFF
d_call: TRBD2; j_call: TRBJ2-1; v_call: TRBV5-6; clone_size: .; cdr3_nt: TGTGCCAGCAGCGTGACTAGCGAGCCCAGACGGGGGCAGTTCTTC; cdr3_aa: CASSVTSEPRRGQFF
d_call: TRBD1; j_call: TRBJ2-3; v_call: TRBV5-1; clone_size: few; cdr3_nt: TGCGCCAGCAGCTTCTCCGGGACAGGGAGCACAGATACGCAGTATTTT; cdr3_aa: CASSFSGTGSTDTQYF
d_call: .; j_call: TRBJ2-2; v_call: TRBV20-1; clone_size: few; cdr3_nt: TGCAGTGCTAGTAGGCAAGCGAACACCGGGGAGCTGTTTTTT; cdr3_aa: CSASRQANTGELFF
d_call: .; j_call: TRBJ1-4; v_call: TRBV6-5; clone_size: few; cdr3_nt: TGTGCCAGCAGTTACAGAGGGTCAGCTAATGAAAAACTGTTTTTT; cdr3_aa: CASSYRGSANEKLFF
d_call: .; j_call: TRBJ1-2; v_call: TRBV11-2; clone_size: .; cdr3_nt: TGTGCCAGCAGTTACCTCGGGGGCCTCGGAAGTGGCTACACCTTC; cdr3_aa: CASSYLGGLGSGYTF
d_call: .; j_call: TRBJ2-2; v_call: TRBV6-2/TRBV6-3; clone_size: .; cdr3_nt: TGTGCCAGCAGTTACCTGGGCTGGGAGCTGTTTTTT; cdr3_aa: CASSYLGWELFF
d_call: .; j_call: TRBJ2-5; v_call: TRBV10-3; clone_size: few; cdr3_nt: TGTGCCATCAGTGAAGAGCTACGGGAGACCCAGTACTTC; cdr3_aa: CAISEELRETQYF
d_call: .; j_call: TRBJ2-5; v_call: TRBV6-6; clone_size: few; cdr3_nt: TGTGCCAGCAGCCCTTTTTTGGCCCAGTACTTC; cdr3_aa: CASSPFLAQYF
d_call: TRBD1; j_call: TRBJ1-2; v_call: TRBV10-3; clone_size: .; cdr3_nt: TGTGCCATCAGTTCGGACAGGGGCTATGGCTACACCTTC; cdr3_aa: CAISSDRGYGYTF
d_call: .; j_call: TRBJ2-5; v_call: TRBV5-1; clone_size: many; cdr3_nt: TGCGCCAGCAGCTTGGCCAGGGCAGAAGAGACCCAGTACTTC; cdr3_aa: CASSLARAEETQYF
d_call: .; j_call: TRBJ2-7; v_call: TRBV12-3/TRBV12-4; clone_size: .; cdr3_nt: TGTGCCAGCAGCCGCCGGTTGGGTTACGAGCAGTACTTC; cdr3_aa: CASSRRLGYEQYF
d_call: TRBD2; j_call: TRBJ2-1; v_call: TRBV7-2; clone_size: few; cdr3_nt: TGTGCCAGCAGCTCACCCGGGACTAGCGTTTCCTACAATGAGCAGTTCTTC; cdr3_aa: CASSSPGTSVSYNEQFF
d_call: .; j_call: TRBJ2-3; v_call: TRBV7-3; clone_size: .; cdr3_nt: TGTGCCAGCAGCTTAGCCCCCTCAGGGAGCACAGATACGCAGTATTTT; cdr3_aa: CASSLAPSGSTDTQYF
d_call: .; j_call: TRBJ1-2; v_call: TRBV5-1; clone_size: many; cdr3_nt: TGCGCCAGCAGCTTGGCCGACGGAAACTATGGCTACACCTTC; cdr3_aa: CASSLADGNYGYTF
d_call: .; j_call: TRBJ1-1; v_call: TRBV20-1; clone_size: .; cdr3_nt: TGCAGTGCTAGACTTTGGACGATGAACACTGAAGCTTTCTTT; cdr3_aa: CSARLWTMNTEAFF
d_call: .; j_call: TRBJ1-1; v_call: TRBV20-1; clone_size: many; cdr3_nt: TGCAGTGCTAGAGTTCCAGGGAGGGACACTGAAGCTTTCTTT; cdr3_aa: CSARVPGRDTEAFF
d_call: .; j_call: TRBJ1-1; v_call: TRBV5-1; clone_size: .; cdr3_nt: TGCGCCAGCAGCTTGGAGGGTCGGGGGGATGAAGCTTTCTTT; cdr3_aa: CASSLEGRGDEAFF
d_call: TRBD1; j_call: TRBJ1-3; v_call: TRBV4-2; clone_size: many; cdr3_nt: TGTGCCAGCAGCCAAAGACAGGGGACTGGAAACACCATATATTTT; cdr3_aa: CASSQRQGTGNTIYF
d_call: .; j_call: TRBJ2-3; v_call: TRBV6-2/TRBV6-3; clone_size: few; cdr3_nt: TGTGCCAGCACCGGACCGCACCCCACAGATACGCAGTATTTT; cdr3_aa: CASTGPHPTDTQYF
d_call: .; j_call: TRBJ2-7; v_call: TRBV10-3; clone_size: many; cdr3_nt: TGTGCCATCAGGCAGACCAACGAGCAGTACTTC; cdr3_aa: CAIRQTNEQYF
d_call: TRBD1; j_call: TRBJ2-7; v_call: TRBV7-8; clone_size: few; cdr3_nt: TGTGCCAGCAGCCACAGGACAGGGGGCTACGACGAGCAGTACTTC; cdr3_aa: CASSHRTGGYDEQYF